One and the same sample provided the 4 T cell receptor beta chains below, sequenced in a study of blood T cell repertoires in COVID-19 (dated by TCRdb to 2018 to 2021). To prepare the library, the immunoSEQ multiplex PCR assay was applied. The source is immuneACCESS, and TCRdb retained only in-frame sequences with V and J called. Part of the clones is not carried over; for the studies checked, unresolved V genes explain less than half of this, and the remainder is unexplained. This sample gives fewer than 700,000 clones in total; about 89% of them show up just once. The ten top clones hold 7.8% of the sample. The sequencing input was peripheral blood. The receptors were gathered from a woman aged 50 to 60 with COVID-19, enrolled during active disease.

The chain couples TRBV5-1 to TRBJ2-7; no firm D call. The germline V and J ends were trimmed by 2 bases and 3 bases, with 12 bases remaining between them. This CDR3 has 14 residues. Germline V gene sequence: CDR1 SGHRS, CDR2 YFSETQ. CDR3 in amino acids: CASSFRGRLYEQYF. CDR3 DNA sequence: TGCGCCAGCAGCTTTAGAGGAAGACTCTACGAGCAGTACTTC.

V usage is TRBV24-1 and J usage is TRBJ1-4; 8 nucleotides agree with TRBD1. Germline V gene data show CDR1 as KGHDR and CDR2 as SFDVKD. With 7 bases clipped from V and 3 bases from J, the junction kept 0 bases outside the gene matches. This CDR3 comprises 13 residues. The CDR3, as DNA: TGTGCCACCAGACAGGGGGCTAATGAAAAACTGTTTTTT. Protein: CATRQGANEKLFF.

The sample holds a few counts of this clone. V and J are TRBV7-9 and TRBJ2-2; maybe TRBD2 (5 bases). CDR3 length equals 14 residues. V lost 5 bases to trimming and J lost 6 bases, with 13 bases between them. Germline-derived CDR1 and CDR2 are SEHNR and FQNEAQ (reference sequence). The CDR3 DNA is TGTGCCAGCAGCCGAGAGCAGCGGTCCGGGGAGCTGTTTTTT. Its protein is CASSREQRSGELFF.

V is TRBV18 and J is TRBJ1-4; D is unclear. The germline V gene has CDR1 KGHSH and CDR2 LQKENI. The CDR3 runs to 13 residues. The V end was cut by 0 bases, the J end by 6 bases, with 5 bases between. CDR3 nucleotides: TGTGCCAGCTCACCACCGTTAGATGAAAAACTGTTTTTT. Protein sequence: CASSPPLDEKLFF.